This T cell receptor beta chain was recorded in a study of blood T cell repertoires in COVID-19. Looking at the study overall: Italy, Spain and the United States were the sources of the convalescent and acute COVID-19 samples. From T cells, B-cell-depleted T cells, or PBMCs came the material, which was cDNA or gDNA.

Original processing methods: Estimated nucleated cell counts came from reference gene primer amplification. The method was immunoSEQ multiplex PCR; TCRdb's version includes in-frame clones alone and lacks a portion of them. V and J calls and clone size follow that table, whereas D and trimming were derived from the DNA. The data hold fewer than 85,000 clones, with 80% to 90% observed a single time. The germline gives CDR1 MGHRA, CDR2 YSYEKL. This CDR3 has 15 amino acids. The V end was cut by 0 bases, the J end by 0 bases, with 6 bases between. This clone has only one observation. This clonotype was obtained from a man aged 45-60 years with active COVID-19. Sequenced sample: peripheral blood. The gene calls are TRBV4-1 and TRBJ2-1; weak D call: TRBD1 (6 bases). The DNA of the CDR3 is TGCGCCAGCAGCCAAGACAGGGGCTCCTACAATGAGCAGTTCTTC. Translating gives CASSQDRGSYNEQFF.